This T cell receptor beta chain emerged from a study of memory CD4+ T cells and cytomegalovirus serostatus. Generated by immunoSEQ multiplex PCR, the TCRdb table keeps only in-frame clones and is missing some. Of some 65,000 clones listed, about three quarters are singletons. Germline values: CDR1 MDHEN, CDR2 SYDVKM. The V gene lost 2 bases and the J gene lost 3 bases, with 4 bases spanning the gap. The CDR3 is 13 residues long. The sort gate was single viable CD3+CD4+CD8-CD45RO+ cells for memory CD4+ T cells. CMV serostatus came from serum IgG against pp150, pp28, p38, p52. CD4+ T cells were isolated by positive magnetic selection. Study-level points and caveats: CD4+ memory repertoires contained about two fifths of the 164 reported CMV TCRbeta sequences.

In regard to this clone: Antigen unknown.

This sequence originates from an adult in good health and CMV-seronegative. Some clones in this sample may be carry-over from other donors' samples. The V and J genes are TRBV28 and TRBJ1-4; D uncertain. The sequenced sample consisted of memory CD4+ T cells from blood. CDR3 sequence reads: CASSLNSNEKLFF. The CDR3 nucleotides read TGTGCCAGCAGTTTAAATTCTAATGAAAAACTGTTTTTT.